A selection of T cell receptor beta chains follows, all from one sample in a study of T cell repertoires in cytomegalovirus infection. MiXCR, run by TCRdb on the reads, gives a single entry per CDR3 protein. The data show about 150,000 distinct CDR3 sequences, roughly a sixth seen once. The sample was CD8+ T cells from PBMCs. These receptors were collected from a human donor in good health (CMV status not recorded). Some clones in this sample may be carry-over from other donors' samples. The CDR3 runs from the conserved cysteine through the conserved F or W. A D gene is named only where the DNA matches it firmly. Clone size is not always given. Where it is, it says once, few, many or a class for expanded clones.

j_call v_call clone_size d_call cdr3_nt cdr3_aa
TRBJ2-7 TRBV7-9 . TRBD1 TGTGCCAGCAGCTTGCCTGGGGACAGCTACGAGCAGTACTTC CASSLPGDSYEQYF
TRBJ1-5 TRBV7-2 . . TGTGCCTGCAGCTTAGCCGGGGGCCCATCAGTCACCGATCAGCCCCAGCATTTT CACSLAGGPSVTDQPQHF
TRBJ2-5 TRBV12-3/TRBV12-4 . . TGTGCCAGCCTATGGCGGGGGACCCAGTACTTC CASLWRGTQYF
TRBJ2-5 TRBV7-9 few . TGTGCCAGCAGCTCACCCATCCCATCAGATCAAGAGACCCAGTACTTC CASSSPIPSDQETQYF
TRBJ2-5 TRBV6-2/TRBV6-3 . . TGTGCCAGCAGTTACTCGCCGGACCCTTGGGGCCAGTACTTC CASSYSPDPWGQYF
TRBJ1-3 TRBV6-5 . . TGTGCCAGCAAGTCAGTAATCTCTGGAAACACTATATATTTT CASKSVISGNTIYF
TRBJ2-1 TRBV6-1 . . TGTGCCAGCAGTGAAATAGGGGGAGCGGGAAATGAGCAGTTCTTC CASSEIGGAGNEQFF
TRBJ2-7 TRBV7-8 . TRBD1 TGTGCCAGCAGCTCGCGGACAGGCCCCTACGAGCAGTACTTC CASSSRTGPYEQYF
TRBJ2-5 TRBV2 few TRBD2 TGTGCCAGCACTACAAAGAGGGAACTAGCGGGACTGGAGACCCAGTACTTC CASTTKRELAGLETQYF
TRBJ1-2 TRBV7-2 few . TGTGCCAGCAGCTTTCAGGCTCTTGGCTATGGCTACACCTTC CASSFQALGYGYTF
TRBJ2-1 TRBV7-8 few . TGTGCCAGCAGCTTCCCTCTCGAGCTAATGAGCTCCTACAATGAGCAGTTCTTC CASSFPLELMSSYNEQFF
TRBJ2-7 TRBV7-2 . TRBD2 TGTGCCAGCATCCTCCTTTCTCCGGGAGGGTTGTACGAGCAGTACTTC CASILLSPGGLYEQYF
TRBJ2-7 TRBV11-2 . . TGTGCCAGCAGCACAAGTAGGTTAGGCTACGAGCAGTACTTC CASSTSRLGYEQYF
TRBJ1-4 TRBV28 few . TGTGCCAGCAGGGCCGTGGGGGCGAATGAAAAACTGTTTTTT CASRAVGANEKLFF
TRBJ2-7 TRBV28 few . TGTGCCAGCAAAGGAACGTATCCTCCCTACGAGCAGTACTTC CASKGTYPPYEQYF
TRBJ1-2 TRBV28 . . TGTGCCAGCAGTTCAATCATACAGGGTGACTATGGCTACACCTTC CASSSIIQGDYGYTF
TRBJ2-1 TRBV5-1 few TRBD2 TGCGCCAGCAGCCCCACCGGGGGGGGAGCCTACAATGAGCAGTTCTTC CASSPTGGGAYNEQFF
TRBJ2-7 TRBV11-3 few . TGTGCCAGCAGCCCTGGAGAAGGGGACGAGCAGTACTTC CASSPGEGDEQYF
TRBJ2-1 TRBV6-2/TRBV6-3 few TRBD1 TGTGCCAGCAGTTACTCGAAAACTCAGGGGGCTTACAATGAGCAGTTCTTC CASSYSKTQGAYNEQFF
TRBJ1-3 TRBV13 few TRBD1 TGTGCCAGCAGCTTAGGCAGGGGGCTAGAAAACACCATATATTTT CASSLGRGLENTIYF
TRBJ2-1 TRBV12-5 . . TGTGCTAGTGGTTCCCCCCACACTAGGATTCCGAATGAGCAGTTCTTC CASGSPHTRIPNEQFF
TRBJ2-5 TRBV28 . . TGTGCCAGCAGTATCCCTCAAGGAATCCAAGAGACCCAGTACTTC CASSIPQGIQETQYF
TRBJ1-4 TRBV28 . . TGTGCCAGCAGTTATCCATCCGAGGCCTCTTTTGCAACTAATGAAAAACTGTTTTTT CASSYPSEASFATNEKLFF
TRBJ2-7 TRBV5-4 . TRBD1 TGTGCCAGCAGCCGGGGACAGGTACTATCCTACGAGCAGTACTTC CASSRGQVLSYEQYF
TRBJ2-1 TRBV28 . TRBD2 TGTGCCAGCAGCTCCCCCCACCTAGCGGGAGGGAGGGAGGAGCAGTTCTTC CASSSPHLAGGREEQFF
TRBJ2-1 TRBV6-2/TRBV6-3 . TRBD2 TGTGCCAGCAGTTACTCGACTAGCGGGGGTCAGAATGAGCAGTTCTTC CASSYSTSGGQNEQFF
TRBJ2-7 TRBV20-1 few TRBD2 TGCAGTGCTAGGAATCTAGCGGGAGTACGCTCCTACGAGCAGTACTTC CSARNLAGVRSYEQYF
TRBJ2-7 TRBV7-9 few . TGTGCCAGCAGCGGACAGTTTCCGACCTACGAGCAGTACTTC CASSGQFPTYEQYF
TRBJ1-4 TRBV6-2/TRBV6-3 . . TGTGCCAGCAGTTACTCAGGGGAGGATCATGAAAAACTGTTTTTT CASSYSGEDHEKLFF
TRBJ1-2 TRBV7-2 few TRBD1 TGTGCCAGCAGCTTAGTAAGGGCAGGGGGAATCTATGGCTACACCTTC CASSLVRAGGIYGYTF
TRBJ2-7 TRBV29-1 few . TGCAGCGTTGAATCCGGGTTCCGGAACACCTACGAGCAGTACTTC CSVESGFRNTYEQYF
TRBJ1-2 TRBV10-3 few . TGTGCCATCAGTTCCTCTTCGGACTATGGCTACACCTTC CAISSSSDYGYTF
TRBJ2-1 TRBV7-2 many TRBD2 TGTGCCAGCAGCTCAAAGCTACTAGCGGGTTTTTCCTCCTACAATGAGCAGTTCTTC CASSSKLLAGFSSYNEQFF
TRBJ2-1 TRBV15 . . TGTGCCACCAGCCTCGAGTGGGGGGTCTACAATGAGCAGTTCTTC CATSLEWGVYNEQFF
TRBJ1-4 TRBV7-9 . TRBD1 TGTGCCAGCAAGGGGGCAGCTCCTAATGAAAAACTGTTTTTT CASKGAAPNEKLFF
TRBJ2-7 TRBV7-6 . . TGTGCCAGCAGCTTAGGCGGAGGCAGGGGCCTACAACACTACGAGCAGTACTTC CASSLGGGRGLQHYEQYF
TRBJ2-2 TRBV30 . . TGTGCCTGGCAGGGGACTCCTAACACCGGGGAGCTGTTTTTT CAWQGTPNTGELFF
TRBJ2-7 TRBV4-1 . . TGCGCCAGCAGCCAAGTAACGTCCGGGAGCTACGAGCAGTACTTC CASSQVTSGSYEQYF
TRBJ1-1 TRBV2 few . TGTGCCAGCAGGGACTACACTGAAGCTTTCTTT CASRDYTEAFF
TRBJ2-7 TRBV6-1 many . TGTGGGGTTCACGAGCAGTACTTC CGVHEQYF
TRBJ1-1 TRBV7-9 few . TGTGCCAGCAGCTTAGGGGCGGGGCCCACTGAAGCTTTCTTT CASSLGAGPTEAFF
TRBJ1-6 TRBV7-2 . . TGTGCCAGCAGCTTAGCTCTGGTCACGAATTCACCCCTCCACTTT CASSLALVTNSPLHF
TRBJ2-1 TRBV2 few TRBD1 TGTGCCATTTTTTTCGACAGGGGAAGTGAGCAGTTCTTC CAIFFDRGSEQFF
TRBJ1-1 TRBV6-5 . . TGTGACAGCAGTCCCTACAGTAACATGAACACTGAAGCTTTCTTT CDSSPYSNMNTEAFF
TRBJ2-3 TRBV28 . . TGTGCCAGCAGGGATCCGAGCACAGATACGCAGTATTTT CASRDPSTDTQYF
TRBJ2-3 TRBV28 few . TGTGCCAGCAGCAAGACTGAAGATACGCAGTATTTT CASSKTEDTQYF
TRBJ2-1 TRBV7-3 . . TGTGCCAGCAGCACCCGGGGGTTTGTGAATGAGCAGTTCTTC CASSTRGFVNEQFF
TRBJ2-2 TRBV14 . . TGTGCCAGCAGCCACCCCATGTCCGGGACATGTAGCACCGGGGAGCTGTTTTTT CASSHPMSGTCSTGELFF
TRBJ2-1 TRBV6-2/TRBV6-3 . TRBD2 TGTGCCAGCAGTTACTTTGCGGGGGGCCTCAATGGGCAGTTCTTC CASSYFAGGLNGQFF
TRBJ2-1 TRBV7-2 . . TGTGCCAGCACATTACGGTACAATGAGCAGTTCTTC CASTLRYNEQFF